These 10 T cell receptor beta chains share one sample of origin, sequenced in a study of immune characterization of retroperitoneal liposarcoma. TCRdb analysed the PCR reads with MiXCR anew, one entry per CDR3 protein. The sample yields approximately 3,100 distinct CDR3 sequences, over 40% seen once. Material: tumor tissue. Receptors were obtained from a male donor with retroperitoneal liposarcoma.

This clonotype was picked up a small number of times. The chain uses TRBV7-8 and TRBJ2-3; maybe TRBD1 (6 bases). The CDR3 covers 16 residues. Germline V gene data show CDR1 as SGHVS and CDR2 as FQNEAQ. The V end lost 2 bases, the J end lost 0 bases, and 12 bases lay between the germline ends. The CDR3 DNA reads as TGTGCCAGCAGCTTACGGACAGCTGCTAGCACAGATACGCAGTATTTT. Amino acid sequence: CASSLRTAASTDTQYF.

The rearrangement joins TRBV6-1 to TRBJ2-2; TRBD1 is a possible D gene (6 bases). Trimming took off 2 bases at V and 6 bases at J, with 13 bases between the two ends. CDR3 size: 15 residues. Germline assignment: CDR1 MNHNS and CDR2 SASEGT. The CDR3 nucleotides are TGTGCCAGCAGTGAATTATGGGGGCAGGCCGGGGAGCTGTTTTTT. Amino acids: CASSELWGQAGELFF.

The chain is built from TRBV6-1 and TRBJ2-1; possible D gene TRBD2, 5 bases. The DNA end favors TRBJ2-7, so the J call may be wrong. The CDR3 has 18 residues. Per germline, CDR1 MNHNS and CDR2 SASEGT. This chain's CDR3 is CASREREWLDSSYNEQYF. The DNA for the CDR3 is TGTGCCAGCAGAGAAAGGGAGTGGTTGGATAGCTCCTACAATGAGCAGTACTTC.

The chain couples TRBV6-1 to TRBJ2-2; the match to TRBD1 covers 9 bases. Losses at the gene ends were 8 bases for V and 4 bases for J; bases not matched to a gene: 5. Per germline, CDR1 MNHNS and CDR2 SASEGT. The CDR3 extends over 14 amino acids. DNA for the CDR3: TGTGCCAGCCGGACAGGGGTGAGCACCGGGGAGCTGTTTTTT. This translates into CASRTGVSTGELFF.

In this sample, this clonotype is large. CDR3 in amino acids: CASSYSPTSGYNEQFF. The CDR3 DNA reads TGTGCCAGCAGTTACTCGCCGACTAGCGGTTACAATGAGCAGTTCTTC. J is TRBJ2-1 and V is TRBV6-6; 9 bases agree with TRBD2. With 0 bases clipped from V and 4 bases from J, the junction kept 4 bases outside the gene matches. CDR3 length: 16 amino acids. Germline V lookup: CDR1 MNHNY, CDR2 SVGAGI (reference sequence).

On this clonotype: A much larger clonotype is one base distant, so this may be a read error. The rearrangement links TRBV7-2 to TRBJ2-5, with 7 positions matching TRBD2. The end of the DNA fits TRBJ2-1 better, so the J call may be wrong. The CDR3 extends over 18 amino acids. Germline loops: CDR1 SGHTA, CDR2 FQGNSA. The CDR3 protein is CANSLGGLRAPPYNEQFF. The CDR3 DNA is TGTGCCAACAGCTTGGGAGGGTTACGGGCCCCGCCCTACAATGAGCAGTTCTTC.

This clonotype turned up a few times. The chain joins TRBV7-2 to TRBJ2-1; the D is unclear. The CDR3 runs to 15 residues. The V gene's germline CDR1 is SGHTA and CDR2 FQGNSA. V lost 4 bases to trimming and J lost 7 bases, with 17 bases between them. In nucleotides, the CDR3 is TGTGCCAGCAGCTCCGTAAGAGACCAAGGGAATGAGCAGTTCTTC. It yields the protein CASSSVRDQGNEQFF. Using reference TRBV7-2 and TRBJ2-1 for the parts outside the CDR3, the full variable domain is GAGVSQSPSNKVTEKGKDVELRCDPISGHTALYWYRQSLGQGLEFLIYFQGNSAPDKSGLPSDRFSAERTGGSVSTLTIQRTQQEDSAVYLCASSSVRDQGNEQFFGPGTRLTVL.

This clonotype came up a few times. The chain uses TRBV7-6 and TRBJ2-5; possibly TRBD2 for D (5 bases). V lost 5 bases and J lost 2, with 12 bases in between. CDR1 is SGHVS and CDR2 is FNYEAQ in the germline V gene. CDR3 length: 14 amino acids. The CDR3 DNA follows: TGTGCCAGCAGCCCACGAGGGTCTCAAGAGACCCAGTACTTC. Translated: CASSPRGSQETQYF.

This chain joins TRBV7-6 and TRBJ2-5; 9 nucleotides align to TRBD1. The DNA end lines up better with TRBJ2-7; the J call may be wrong. This CDR3 contains 14 residues. Per germline, CDR1 SGHVS and CDR2 FNYEAQ. The CDR3 sequence: CASAPGQGGREQYF. The CDR3 DNA sequence: TGTGCTAGCGCGCCGGGACAGGGTGGGCGCGAGCAGTACTTC.

The chain is built from TRBV6-8 and TRBJ1-1; no clear D gene. This CDR3 has 13 amino acids. The V gene's germline CDR1 is MNHGY and CDR2 SAAAGT. V was shortened by 4 bases and J by 0 bases, with 6 bases between the two germline ends. CDR3 DNA sequence: TGTGCCAGCAGTTTGGAAGTGAACACTGAAGCTTTCTTT. Encoded protein: CASSLEVNTEAFF.